These T cell receptor beta chains were read from a single sample in a study of vaccination effects on CD4 cells after COVID-19. This table comes from immunoSEQ multiplex PCR, and its TCRdb copy is limited to in-frame clones, with some not included. The table includes 73,000 or so clones, 78% detected once. Their target antigens are unknown. Here the sequenced sample was CD4+ T cells from PBMCs cultured with SARS-CoV-2 spike peptides, taken before COVID-19 vaccination. Receptors were obtained from a human donor who received a COVID-19 vaccine. CDR3s include the opening cysteine and the closing phenylalanine or tryptophan. Each record gives: D gene, V gene, clone size, J gene, CDR3 protein, CDR3 DNA. The D gene is left open where the match is weak. Expanded clones get a size class; other rows say once, few or many, or leave the size out.

d_call: NA
v_call: TRBV11-2
clone_size: once
j_call: TRBJ1-3
cdr3_aa: CASSLAAPWGSGNTIYF
cdr3_nt: TGTGCCAGCAGCTTGGCCGCCCCCTGGGGCTCTGGAAACACCATATATTTT

d_call: NA
v_call: TRBV18
clone_size: NA
j_call: TRBJ1-1
cdr3_aa: CASSLRQQNTEAFF
cdr3_nt: TGTGCCAGCTCACTCCGACAGCAGAACACTGAAGCTTTCTTT

d_call: TRBD1
v_call: TRBV6-6
clone_size: NA
j_call: TRBJ2-3
cdr3_aa: CASSGRGTGGTDTQYF
cdr3_nt: TGTGCCAGCAGTGGACGGGGGACAGGGGGAACAGATACGCAGTATTTT

d_call: NA
v_call: TRBV11-2
clone_size: few
j_call: TRBJ2-2
cdr3_aa: CASSLFTSGTGELFF
cdr3_nt: TGTGCCAGCAGCTTATTCACGTCGGGCACCGGGGAGCTGTTTTTT

d_call: NA
v_call: TRBV11-1
clone_size: NA
j_call: TRBJ1-6
cdr3_aa: CASSLTGLNSPLHF
cdr3_nt: TGTGCCAGCAGCTTGACAGGCCTAAATTCACCCCTCCACTTT

d_call: TRBD1
v_call: TRBV7-8
clone_size: NA
j_call: TRBJ2-3
cdr3_aa: CASSPWTGRDTQYF
cdr3_nt: TGTGCCAGCAGCCCATGGACAGGGAGAGATACGCAGTATTTT

d_call: TRBD1
v_call: TRBV6-5
clone_size: NA
j_call: TRBJ1-1
cdr3_aa: CASSLTGQAEAFF
cdr3_nt: TGTGCCAGCAGCTTAACGGGACAGGCAGAAGCTTTCTTT

d_call: NA
v_call: TRBV15
clone_size: NA
j_call: TRBJ2-3
cdr3_aa: CATSRDASRPYF
cdr3_nt: TGTGCCACCAGCAGAGACGCATCGAGGCCGTATTTT

d_call: NA
v_call: TRBV18
clone_size: NA
j_call: TRBJ2-5
cdr3_aa: CASSPALGWQETQYF
cdr3_nt: TGTGCCAGCTCACCAGCGCTGGGTTGGCAAGAGACCCAGTACTTC

d_call: NA
v_call: TRBV18
clone_size: NA
j_call: TRBJ2-3
cdr3_aa: CASSLDSAPYTQYF
cdr3_nt: TGTGCCAGCTCCCTGGATTCGGCCCCTTATACGCAGTATTTT

d_call: TRBD1
v_call: TRBV12-3/TRBV12-4
clone_size: NA
j_call: TRBJ2-2
cdr3_aa: CASRTGNGELFF
cdr3_nt: TGTGCCAGCAGGACAGGGAACGGGGAGCTGTTTTTT

d_call: NA
v_call: TRBV7-2
clone_size: NA
j_call: TRBJ2-5
cdr3_aa: CASSPQAWETQYF
cdr3_nt: TGTGCCAGCAGCCCACAGGCTTGGGAGACCCAGTACTTC

d_call: NA
v_call: TRBV19
clone_size: few
j_call: TRBJ1-2
cdr3_aa: CASSTVLLGSFGYTF
cdr3_nt: TGTGCCAGTAGTACTGTCCTTCTCGGGTCTTTCGGCTACACCTTC

d_call: NA
v_call: TRBV30
clone_size: NA
j_call: TRBJ2-5
cdr3_aa: CAWREQGVETQYF
cdr3_nt: TGTGCCTGGAGAGAACAGGGTGTGGAGACCCAGTACTTC

d_call: TRBD1
v_call: TRBV5-1
clone_size: NA
j_call: TRBJ2-5
cdr3_aa: CASSLEGQGETQYF
cdr3_nt: TGCGCCAGCAGCTTGGAGGGACAGGGAGAGACCCAGTACTTC

d_call: NA
v_call: TRBV12-3/TRBV12-4
clone_size: NA
j_call: TRBJ1-1
cdr3_aa: CASSQGSGAFF
cdr3_nt: TGTGCCAGCAGCCAGGGGTCTGGAGCTTTCTTT

d_call: NA
v_call: TRBV10-3
clone_size: NA
j_call: TRBJ1-3
cdr3_aa: CAISQSSGNTIYF
cdr3_nt: TGTGCCATCAGCCAGAGCTCTGGAAACACCATATATTTT

d_call: TRBD1
v_call: TRBV18
clone_size: NA
j_call: TRBJ2-1
cdr3_aa: CASSPPYGTAYNEQFF
cdr3_nt: TGTGCCAGCTCACCGCCTTATGGGACAGCCTACAATGAGCAGTTCTTC

d_call: TRBD2
v_call: TRBV15
clone_size: NA
j_call: TRBJ2-2
cdr3_aa: CATSRDTLAGNTGELFF
cdr3_nt: TGTGCCACCAGCAGAGATACACTAGCGGGGAACACCGGGGAGCTGTTTTTT

d_call: NA
v_call: TRBV3-1/TRBV3-2
clone_size: NA
j_call: TRBJ1-6
cdr3_aa: CASSQEVENSPLHF
cdr3_nt: TGTGCCAGCAGCCAAGAGGTTGAAAATTCACCCCTCCACTTT

d_call: NA
v_call: TRBV2
clone_size: NA
j_call: TRBJ2-6
cdr3_aa: CASSEAVVPGANVLTF
cdr3_nt: TGTGCCAGCAGTGAAGCGGTGGTACCTGGGGCCAACGTCCTGACTTTC

d_call: TRBD1
v_call: TRBV29-1
clone_size: NA
j_call: TRBJ1-2
cdr3_aa: CSVGQGHGYTF
cdr3_nt: TGCAGCGTCGGACAGGGCCATGGCTACACCTTC

d_call: NA
v_call: TRBV4-2
clone_size: NA
j_call: TRBJ1-1
cdr3_aa: CASSQAPRGDTEAFF
cdr3_nt: TGTGCCAGCAGCCAAGCTCCTCGGGGTGACACTGAAGCTTTCTTT

d_call: TRBD1
v_call: TRBV24-1
clone_size: NA
j_call: TRBJ2-3
cdr3_aa: CATSAADRVTDTQYF
cdr3_nt: TGTGCCACCAGTGCCGCTGACAGGGTGACAGATACGCAGTATTTT

d_call: NA
v_call: TRBV7-2
clone_size: NA
j_call: TRBJ2-1
cdr3_aa: CASSFLPGNEQFF
cdr3_nt: TGTGCCAGCAGCTTCCTCCCAGGCAATGAGCAGTTCTTC

d_call: TRBD2
v_call: TRBV19
clone_size: NA
j_call: TRBJ2-5
cdr3_aa: CASSPPGLRQETQYF
cdr3_nt: TGTGCCAGTAGCCCACCGGGACTAAGGCAAGAGACCCAGTACTTC

d_call: NA
v_call: TRBV18
clone_size: NA
j_call: TRBJ1-3
cdr3_aa: CASSPGGGSGNTIYF
cdr3_nt: TGTGCCAGCTCACCAGGAGGGGGTTCTGGAAACACCATATATTTT

d_call: NA
v_call: TRBV24-1
clone_size: few
j_call: TRBJ1-5
cdr3_aa: CATSRGNQPQHF
cdr3_nt: TGTGCCACCAGTAGGGGCAATCAGCCCCAGCATTTT

d_call: NA
v_call: TRBV24-1
clone_size: NA
j_call: TRBJ1-2
cdr3_aa: CATRPGEGESYGYTF
cdr3_nt: TGTGCCACCCGCCCGGGGGAGGGCGAAAGCTATGGCTACACCTTC

d_call: NA
v_call: TRBV10-1
clone_size: NA
j_call: TRBJ2-3
cdr3_aa: CASSESGVSQGSDTQYF
cdr3_nt: TGCGCCAGCAGTGAGTCTGGGGTCTCCCAGGGTTCAGATACGCAGTATTTT

d_call: TRBD2
v_call: TRBV19
clone_size: NA
j_call: TRBJ2-1
cdr3_aa: CASNREPGLAPVDEQFF
cdr3_nt: TGTGCCAGTAACCGAGAGCCCGGACTAGCGCCGGTTGATGAGCAGTTCTTC

d_call: TRBD1
v_call: TRBV6-5
clone_size: NA
j_call: TRBJ1-6
cdr3_aa: CASSRGQGGSPLHF
cdr3_nt: TGTGCCAGCAGTCGAGGACAGGGCGGATCACCCCTCCACTTT

d_call: NA
v_call: TRBV28
clone_size: NA
j_call: TRBJ2-1
cdr3_aa: CASSFRGNEQFF
cdr3_nt: TGTGCCAGCAGTTTCAGGGGCAATGAGCAGTTCTTC

d_call: NA
v_call: TRBV4-2
clone_size: few
j_call: TRBJ1-5
cdr3_aa: CASSQGTSANQPQHF
cdr3_nt: TGTGCCAGCAGCCAGGGGACATCAGCCAATCAGCCCCAGCATTTT

d_call: NA
v_call: TRBV2
clone_size: few
j_call: TRBJ1-2
cdr3_aa: CASSPTGQMGYTF
cdr3_nt: TGTGCCAGCAGTCCGACAGGACAGATGGGGTACACCTTC

d_call: NA
v_call: TRBV3-1/TRBV3-2
clone_size: NA
j_call: TRBJ1-2
cdr3_aa: CASSQTRQRDGYTF
cdr3_nt: TGTGCCAGCAGCCAAACCCGACAGCGAGATGGCTACACCTTC

d_call: NA
v_call: TRBV3-1/TRBV3-2
clone_size: NA
j_call: TRBJ2-5
cdr3_aa: CASSPRFPETQYF
cdr3_nt: TGTGCCAGCAGCCCGAGATTCCCCGAGACCCAGTACTTC

d_call: NA
v_call: TRBV6-6
clone_size: once
j_call: TRBJ1-2
cdr3_aa: CASTESWRDYGYTF
cdr3_nt: TGTGCCAGCACCGAATCGTGGCGGGACTATGGCTACACCTTC

d_call: NA
v_call: TRBV28
clone_size: NA
j_call: TRBJ1-1
cdr3_aa: CASSLSYTRQEGAFF
cdr3_nt: TGTGCCAGCAGTTTAAGTTATACGCGACAGGAGGGTGCTTTCTTT

d_call: NA
v_call: TRBV18
clone_size: NA
j_call: TRBJ2-1
cdr3_aa: CASSQGNYNEQFF
cdr3_nt: TGTGCCAGCTCGCAGGGTAACTACAATGAGCAGTTCTTC

d_call: TRBD2
v_call: TRBV19
clone_size: once
j_call: TRBJ2-1
cdr3_aa: CASKGAIGRGNEQFF
cdr3_nt: TGTGCCAGTAAAGGGGCTATCGGGAGGGGCAATGAGCAGTTCTTC

d_call: TRBD2
v_call: TRBV9
clone_size: NA
j_call: TRBJ2-1
cdr3_aa: CASSVVPSGHEQFF
cdr3_nt: TGTGCCAGCAGCGTAGTACCTAGCGGGCATGAGCAGTTCTTC

d_call: NA
v_call: TRBV7-9
clone_size: NA
j_call: TRBJ2-4
cdr3_aa: CASSLGSAKNIQYF
cdr3_nt: TGTGCCAGCAGCTTAGGGTCGGCCAAAAACATTCAGTACTTC

d_call: NA
v_call: TRBV10-3
clone_size: NA
j_call: TRBJ2-2
cdr3_aa: CAISESGNTGELFF
cdr3_nt: TGTGCCATCAGTGAGTCAGGCAACACCGGGGAGCTGTTTTTT

d_call: NA
v_call: TRBV10-2
clone_size: NA
j_call: TRBJ1-1
cdr3_aa: CASSESAGNTEAFF
cdr3_nt: TGCGCCAGCAGTGAGTCCGCAGGTAACACTGAAGCTTTCTTT

d_call: NA
v_call: TRBV6-5
clone_size: NA
j_call: TRBJ1-2
cdr3_aa: CASSSAFVANYGYTF
cdr3_nt: TGTGCCAGCAGCTCCGCGTTTGTAGCTAACTATGGCTACACCTTC

d_call: NA
v_call: TRBV9
clone_size: NA
j_call: TRBJ2-5
cdr3_aa: CASSVNGRLGRETQYF
cdr3_nt: TGTGCCAGCAGCGTAAATGGTAGATTGGGGCGAGAGACCCAGTACTTC

d_call: NA
v_call: TRBV19
clone_size: NA
j_call: TRBJ1-2
cdr3_aa: CASRRRSYTF
cdr3_nt: TGTGCCAGTAGACGCCGTTCCTACACCTTC

d_call: TRBD2
v_call: TRBV28
clone_size: NA
j_call: TRBJ2-3
cdr3_aa: CASTVGLATDTQYF
cdr3_nt: TGTGCCAGCACGGTGGGACTAGCGACAGATACGCAGTATTTT

d_call: NA
v_call: TRBV18
clone_size: NA
j_call: TRBJ1-5
cdr3_aa: CASSPKDRSNQPQHF
cdr3_nt: TGTGCCAGCTCACCAAAGGACAGAAGCAATCAGCCCCAGCATTTT

d_call: NA
v_call: TRBV4-1
clone_size: NA
j_call: TRBJ2-2
cdr3_aa: CASSQAARSNTGELFF
cdr3_nt: TGCGCCAGCAGCCAAGCGGCCAGATCGAACACCGGGGAGCTGTTTTTT

d_call: TRBD1
v_call: TRBV28
clone_size: few
j_call: TRBJ1-2
cdr3_aa: CASGQGASEGYTF
cdr3_nt: TGTGCCAGCGGACAGGGGGCTTCTGAAGGCTACACCTTC